Listed below are T cell receptor beta chains from one sample, sequenced in a study of cytomegalovirus exposure and HLA in healthy donors. This table comes from immunoSEQ multiplex PCR, and its TCRdb copy is limited to in-frame clones, with some not included. This sample has tens of thousands of clones, with 97% found just once. Sequencing was performed on PBMCs. The receptor source for this set is a man in his thirties or forties in good health and CMV-seropositive. CDR3s include the opening cysteine and the closing phenylalanine or tryptophan. D genes are given only for firm matches. Size values are once, few and many counts, or a class for expanded clones, and some rows have none.

d_call,v_call,clone_size,cdr3_length,j_call,cdr3_aa,cdr3_nt
.,TRBV27,.,12,TRBJ2-1,CASSLQGSEQFF,TGTGCCAGCAGTTTACAGGGCAGTGAGCAGTTCTTC
.,TRBV6-6,.,15,TRBJ1-2,CASSEPGSSNYGYTF,TGTGCCAGCAGCGAACCCGGGTCGTCTAACTATGGCTACACCTTC
.,TRBV5-1,.,15,TRBJ1-4,CASSLDGRTNEKLFF,TGCGCCAGCAGCTTGGATGGGAGAACTAATGAAAAACTGTTTTTT
.,TRBV4-2,.,16,TRBJ1-4,CASSQDPGENNEKLFF,TGTGCCAGCAGCCAAGATCCGGGAGAAAACAATGAAAAACTGTTTTTT
TRBD1,TRBV29-1,.,12,TRBJ1-1,CSVGQGITEAFF,TGCAGCGTTGGACAGGGGATAACTGAAGCTTTCTTT
.,TRBV27,once,16,TRBJ1-5,CASSPISRRRDQPQHF,TGTGCCAGCAGCCCCATATCCCGACGGAGGGATCAGCCCCAGCATTTT
.,TRBV6-5,once,14,TRBJ1-5,CASRQGGFNQPQHF,TGTGCCAGCAGACAGGGAGGGTTCAATCAGCCCCAGCATTTT
TRBD2,TRBV6-1,.,13,TRBJ2-2,CASRGLAAGELFF,TGTGCCAGCAGGGGACTAGCCGCCGGGGAGCTGTTTTTT
TRBD1,TRBV5-1,.,17,TRBJ2-7,CASSLQAAGGIYYEQYF,TGCGCCAGCAGCTTGCAAGCGGCAGGGGGCATATACTACGAGCAGTACTTC
.,TRBV6-1,.,15,TRBJ2-1,CASSATGGSGNEQFF,TGTGCCAGCAGTGCCACTGGGGGTAGCGGCAATGAGCAGTTCTTC
.,TRBV6-1,.,14,TRBJ1-1,CASSGSTGNTEAFF,TGTGCCAGCAGTGGGTCGACAGGGAACACTGAAGCTTTCTTT
TRBD1,TRBV18,.,15,TRBJ2-7,CASSPGTDGPYEQYF,TGTGCCAGCTCGCCAGGGACAGACGGTCCCTACGAGCAGTACTTC
TRBD2,TRBV5-1,.,15,TRBJ2-1,CASSHAGLAVNEQFF,TGCGCCAGCAGCCACGCGGGACTAGCGGTGAATGAGCAGTTCTTC
TRBD2,TRBV6-5,once,14,TRBJ2-1,CASSPSGSYNEQFF,TGTGCCAGCAGTCCAAGCGGGAGTTACAATGAGCAGTTCTTC
.,TRBV27,.,17,TRBJ2-5,CASSTKRQVRTEETQYF,TGTGCCAGCAGTACCAAGAGACAGGTCCGGACTGAAGAGACCCAGTACTTC
.,TRBV6-1,.,15,TRBJ2-7,CASSENDRVSYEQYF,TGTGCCAGCAGTGAAAATGATCGGGTCTCCTACGAGCAGTACTTC
.,TRBV27,.,14,TRBJ2-7,CASSFDRHSYEQYF,TGTGCCAGCAGTTTCGACAGGCACTCCTACGAGCAGTACTTC
.,TRBV27,.,16,TRBJ2-1,CASSSRVWSSYNEQFF,TGTGCCAGCAGTTCCCGGGTCTGGAGCTCCTACAATGAGCAGTTCTTC
.,TRBV30,.,12,TRBJ2-1,CAWSDMVNEQFF,TGTGCCTGGAGCGACATGGTCAATGAGCAGTTCTTC
TRBD2,TRBV28,.,13,TRBJ2-7,CASTMGGSYEQYF,TGTGCCAGCACCATGGGCGGGAGCTACGAGCAGTACTTC
TRBD1,TRBV2,.,15,TRBJ2-2,CASKDRGQEDGELFF,TGTGCCAGCAAGGACAGGGGGCAAGAGGACGGGGAGCTGTTTTTT
.,TRBV7-2,.,14,TRBJ1-5,CASSLAGPREPQHF,TGTGCCAGCAGCTTAGCGGGGCCTCGGGAGCCCCAGCATTTT
.,TRBV19,.,15,TRBJ2-3,CASSPKAGAASTQYF,TGTGCCAGTAGTCCGAAAGCGGGCGCCGCCAGTACGCAGTATTTT
.,TRBV28,.,15,TRBJ1-2,CASSPSAGGVYGYTF,TGTGCCAGCAGCCCTTCCGCGGGAGGCGTCTATGGCTACACCTTC
TRBD2,TRBV7-9,.,17,TRBJ2-1,CASSSLGPGLAGDPQFF,TGTGCCAGCAGCTCTCTGGGACCGGGACTAGCGGGAGACCCGCAGTTCTTC
TRBD1,TRBV27,.,13,TRBJ1-1,CASSFRDRGEAFF,TGTGCCAGCAGTTTCCGTGACAGGGGAGAAGCTTTCTTT
.,TRBV13,.,13,TRBJ2-3,CASSPDRFCTQYF,TGTGCCAGCAGCCCGGACAGATTCTGCACGCAGTATTTT
.,TRBV28,.,12,TRBJ1-1,CASSFLLSEAFF,TGTGCCAGCAGTTTCCTTCTTTCTGAAGCTTTCTTT
.,TRBV29-1,.,11,TRBJ1-2,CSAGTGYGYTF,TGCAGCGCAGGGACTGGATATGGCTACACCTTC
TRBD1,TRBV10-3,.,13,TRBJ2-7,CAISPQGAYEQYF,TGTGCCATCAGTCCCCAGGGGGCCTACGAGCAGTACTTC
.,TRBV11-1,.,15,TRBJ1-6,CASRRTDSYNSPLHF,TGTGCCAGCAGACGAACGGACAGCTATAATTCACCCCTCCACTTT
.,TRBV27,.,14,TRBJ1-1,CASSSPSVAFQAFF,TGTGCCAGCAGTTCCCCATCGGTTGCCTTTCAAGCTTTCTTT
.,TRBV15,.,14,TRBJ1-1,CATSTTTAYTEAFF,TGTGCCACCAGCACAACGACAGCATACACTGAAGCTTTCTTT
TRBD2,TRBV15,.,18,TRBJ2-2,CATSRGLLAGAMTGELFF,TGTGCCACCAGCAGAGGGTTACTAGCGGGAGCTATGACCGGGGAGCTGTTTTTT